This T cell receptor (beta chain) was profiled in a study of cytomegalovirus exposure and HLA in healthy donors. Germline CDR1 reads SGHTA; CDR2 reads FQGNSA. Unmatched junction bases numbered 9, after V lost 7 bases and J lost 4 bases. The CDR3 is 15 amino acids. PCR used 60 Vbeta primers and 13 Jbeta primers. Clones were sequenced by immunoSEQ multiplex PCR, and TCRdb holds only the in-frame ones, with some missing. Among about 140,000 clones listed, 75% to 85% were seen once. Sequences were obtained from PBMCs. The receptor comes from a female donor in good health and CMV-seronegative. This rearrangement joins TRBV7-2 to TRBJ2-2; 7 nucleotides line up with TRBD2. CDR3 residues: CASIQTGGSTGELFF. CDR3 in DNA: TGTGCCAGCATCCAGACGGGGGGATCCACCGGGGAGCTGTTTTTT.